Each of the 27 T cell receptor beta chains below was sequenced from the same sample in a study of regulatory T cells in long-lasting Graves disease. Construction of TCR beta libraries relied on iRepertoire HTBI primers and on Arm-PCR targeting CDR3 regions. TCRdb re-called the multiplex PCR reads with MiXCR, one entry per CDR3 protein. The sample lists fewer than 550,000 distinct CDR3 sequences, 20% to 25% occurring once. As to time point: persistent/refractory GD, antithyroid drugs over 5 years with positive TRAb. The TCR library was made from RNA extracted from PBMCs. The sample here was peripheral blood mononuclear cells (PBMCs), taken when the disease was refractory, from a patient treated with antithyroid drugs. The receptors originated from a female donor with Graves disease.

This CDR3 is CASSEIRAGDTQYF. Here the CDR3 DNA reads TGTGCCAGCAGTGAAATACGGGCCGGAGATACGCAGTATTTT. The chain uses TRBV6-2 or TRBV6-3 and TRBJ2-3, with D unclear. Germline V lookup: CDR1 MNHEY, CDR2 SVGEGT. Trimming cost V 5 bases and J 5 bases, with 14 bases left between them. The CDR3 is 14 residues long.

The chain recombines TRBV20-1 with TRBJ2-7, with TRBD2 matching 12 bases. From germline, CDR1 is DFQATT and CDR2 SNEGSKA (reference sequence). The V gene end was trimmed by 6 bases and the J gene end by 3 bases; junction bases not matched to a gene: 12. This CDR3 spans 16 amino acids. CDR3 sequence reads: CSAKLAGGNILYEQYF. CDR3 sequence (DNA): TGCAGTGCAAAACTAGCGGGGGGAAACATTCTCTACGAGCAGTACTTC.

The V call is TRBV7-9, the J call TRBJ1-1, with TRBD1 as a possible D gene (5 bases). The germline V and J ends were trimmed by 8 bases and 7 bases, with 11 bases remaining between them. The CDR3 is 11 residues long. From germline, CDR1 is SEHNR and CDR2 FQNEAQ (reference sequence). The CDR3 DNA sequence: TGTGCCAGCGACACAGGTTATGAAGCTTTCTTT. This gives the protein CASDTGYEAFF.

The genes are TRBV3-1 and TRBJ1-1; 7 nucleotides line up with TRBD1. This CDR3 comprises 15 residues. J was trimmed by 1 base and V by 1 base; bases with no gene match: 3. The germline CDR1 and CDR2 sequences are LGHDT and YNNKEL (reference sequence). The CDR3 region is CASSQGAGGNTEAFF. CDR3 in DNA: TGTGCCAGCAGCCAAGGGGCAGGGGGGAACACTGAAGCTTTCTTT.

Regarding this clonotype: A junction end diverges from the germline sequence, so it may reflect a read error. The chain links TRBV7-2 to TRBJ1-2, with TRBD1 matching over 8 bases. The CDR3 spans 14 residues. From germline, CDR1 is SGHTA and CDR2 FQGNSA. Here the CDR3 reads CASSVDRGDYDYTF. Here the CDR3 DNA reads TGTGCCAGCAGCGTCGACAGGGGAGACTATGACTACACCTTC. The entire variable domain, with the rest obtained from reference TRBV7-2 and TRBJ1-2, is as follows: GAGVSQSPSNKVTEKGKDVELRCDPISGHTALYWYRQSLGQGLEFLIYFQGNSAPDKSGLPSDRFSAERTGGSVSTLTIQRTQQEDSAVYLCASSVDRGDYDYTFGSGTRLTVV.

The rearrangement uses TRBV2 and TRBJ1-5; 7 positions agree with TRBD1. The V gene end was trimmed by 4 bases and the J gene end by 4 bases; junction bases not matched to a gene: 7. The CDR3 has 15 amino acids. Germline V lookup: CDR1 SNHLY, CDR2 FYNNEI. The DNA of the CDR3 is TGTGCCAGCAGTGTGGAGGGGGCACAGAATCAGCCCCAGCATTTT. Translating gives CASSVEGAQNQPQHF.

In its sample, this clonotype was seen many times. The chain carries TRBV20-1 and TRBJ1-2; TRBD1 agrees at 9 bases. Germline trimming cut 3 bases from V and 4 bases from J; bases unmatched to any gene: 6. The CDR3 has 14 amino acids. The germline V gene encodes CDR1 DFQATT and CDR2 SNEGSKA (reference sequence). The chain's CDR3 is CSASPGQGVYGYTF. For the CDR3, the DNA is TGCAGTGCTAGCCCGGGACAGGGAGTCTATGGCTACACCTTC.

This clonotype came up many times. The rearrangement uses TRBV3-1 and TRBJ1-2, with 8 bases lining up with TRBD1. The length of the CDR3 is 13 residues. CDR1 LGHDT and CDR2 YNNKEL come from the germline V gene (reference sequence). V shed 3 bases, J shed 12 bases, and the junction held 9 bases outside the gene matches. The CDR3 DNA sequence: TGTGCCAGCAGCCAGGACCGACAGGGGCTACACACCTTC. Translating it yields CASSQDRQGLHTF.

This clonotype appeared many times. V is TRBV2 and J is TRBJ1-4, with TRBD1 matching 10 bases. The CDR3 covers 14 residues. Germline CDR1 is SNHLY and CDR2 is FYNNEI. Germline trimming cut 5 bases from V and 6 bases from J; bases unmatched to any gene: 3. The chain's CDR3 is CASSPGTGDEKLFF. The DNA for the CDR3 is TGTGCCAGCAGTCCCGGGACAGGGGATGAAAAACTGTTTTTT. Complete variable domain (other parts from reference TRBV2 and TRBJ1-4): EPEVTQTPSHQVTQMGQEVILRCVPISNHLYFYWYRQILGQKVEFLVSFYNNEISEKSEIFDDQFSVERPDGSNFTLKIRSTKLEDSAMYFCASSPGTGDEKLFFGSGTQLSVL.

This rearrangement joins TRBV24-1 to TRBJ2-1; D is unclear. V shed 4 bases and J shed 11 bases, with 20 bases lying between them. The germline V gene encodes CDR1 KGHDR and CDR2 SFDVKD. CDR3 length: 15 residues. The DNA for the CDR3 is TGTGCCACCAGTGACGCTAGGACGTGGAGCGATCAGCAGTTCTTC. Translation gives CATSDARTWSDQQFF.

This clonotype was observed many times. The chain carries TRBV20-1 and TRBJ2-5, with D perhaps matching TRBD1 (5 bases). Trimming removed 3 bases from V and 1 base from J, with 9 bases in between. Germline CDR1 is DFQATT and CDR2 is SNEGSKA (reference sequence). The CDR3 extends over 13 amino acids. The CDR3 coding sequence is TGCAGTGCTAGGAGACAGCCCCAAGAGACCCAGTACTTC. Its translation is CSARRQPQETQYF.

The rearrangement links TRBV7-9 to TRBJ1-5; D gene uncertain. Trimming stripped 7 bases from V and 4 bases from J, with 8 bases between. The CDR3 runs 12 residues. CDR1 SEHNR and CDR2 FQNEAQ come from the germline V gene (reference sequence). CDR3 nucleotides: TGTGCCAGCACACACCAAAATCAGCCCCAGCATTTT. It is translated as CASTHQNQPQHF.

Turning to this clonotype: Mismatch with germline at one junction end may stem from a read error. The rearrangement joins TRBV9 to TRBJ1-1; D might be TRBD1 (6 bases). The CDR3 has 16 amino acids. CDR1 SGDLS and CDR2 YYNGEE come from the germline V gene. In DNA, the CDR3 is TGTGCCAGCAGCGAGGGTGGAAGGGGGGTGAAAACTGAAGCTTTCTTT. Protein: CASSEGGRGVKTEAFF.

This clonotype was found a few times. The V gene is TRBV7-2, the J gene TRBJ1-4, with a possible D match to TRBD1 (6 bases). V lost 5 bases and J 6 bases, leaving 13 bases between the germline ends. The CDR3 consists of 14 residues. Per the germline V gene, CDR1 is SGHTA and CDR2 is FQGNSA. The CDR3 coding sequence is TGTGCCAGCAGCGGAGACAGGAAAGATGAAAAACTGTTTTTT. It is translated as CASSGDRKDEKLFF.

The rearrangement joins TRBV6-2 or TRBV6-3 to TRBJ2-2; TRBD2 agrees at 7 bases. This CDR3 has 13 amino acids. V lost 10 bases and J lost 6; bases outside the gene matches: 8. Germline V gene data show CDR1 as MNHEY and CDR2 as SVGEGT. DNA for the CDR3: TGTGCCACCCGACTACGGGAGGCCGGGGAGCTGTTTTTT. It translates to CATRLREAGELFF.

The chain links TRBV7-2 to TRBJ2-2, with TRBD2 matching over 9 bases. This CDR3 has 17 residues. After removal of 5 bases from V and 5 bases from J, the junction contained 12 bases not matched to a gene. The germline CDR1 and CDR2 sequences are SGHTA and FQGNSA. The CDR3 reads CASSPPPGGRETGELFF. CDR3 DNA: TGTGCCAGCAGCCCTCCCCCCGGCGGGAGGGAAACCGGGGAGCTGTTTTTT.

In this sample, this clonotype turned up a few times. CDR3 sequence: CASSQTGVGSYEQYF. The DNA of the CDR3 is TGTGCCAGCAGCCAGACAGGGGTGGGCTCCTACGAGCAGTACTTC. The chain joins TRBV7-9 to TRBJ2-7, with 8 bases matching TRBD1. Germline-derived CDR1 and CDR2 are SEHNR and FQNEAQ (reference sequence). After removal of 5 bases from V and 0 bases from J, the junction contained 6 bases not matched to a gene. CDR3 length: 15 residues.

There are a few counts of this clonotype. The chain is built from TRBV7-9 and TRBJ2-4; a weak D match, TRBD1 (6 bases). Germline V gene sequence: CDR1 SEHNR, CDR2 FQNEAQ (reference sequence). This CDR3 is built from 15 residues. V was shortened by 3 bases and J by 4 bases, with 13 bases between the two germline ends. The CDR3 spells CASSFAQGLKNIQYF. Written as DNA, the CDR3 is TGTGCCAGCAGCTTTGCGCAGGGGCTTAAAAACATTCAGTACTTC.

Comments on this clonotype: A far bigger clonotype differs at one base, so this is likely a read error. Lacking the conserved final phenylalanine or tryptophan, this CDR3 likely reflects a read error. The chain joins TRBV12-3 or TRBV12-4 to TRBJ2-5; TRBD2 is a possible D gene (5 bases). The J call may be incorrect, as the DNA end agrees better with TRBJ2-7. CDR3 length: 15 residues. The CDR3 DNA reads as TGTGCCAGCAGTTTAGAAACTAGGACGGCCTACGAGCAGTACTCC. This codes for CASSLETRTAYEQYS.

Many counts were recorded for this clonotype. The genes are TRBV11-2 and TRBJ1-1; D ambiguous. Germline CDR1 SGHAT, CDR2 FQNNGV. The CDR3 is 14 residues long. Trimming removed 1 base at V and 4 bases at J, with 10 bases between. In nucleotides, the CDR3 is TGTGCCAGCAGCTTAGTGTGGGGAGCCACTGAAGCTTTCTTT. It translates to CASSLVWGATEAFF.

In its sample, this clonotype was seen a few times. The V gene is TRBV11-2, the J gene TRBJ1-3; TRBD1 matches at 8 bases. The CDR3 runs to 15 residues. Germline V gene sequence: CDR1 SGHAT, CDR2 FQNNGV. J was trimmed by 4 bases and V by 4 bases; bases with no gene match: 6. The CDR3 loop is CASSYGRGQGNTIYF. CDR3 sequence (DNA): TGTGCCAGCAGCTATGGCAGGGGGCAAGGAAACACCATATATTTT.

This clonotype was recorded at least ten times. The chain links TRBV2 to TRBJ1-2; a weak D match, TRBD1 (5 bases). CDR3 length: 13 amino acids. Germline values: CDR1 SNHLY, CDR2 FYNNEI. V was trimmed by 6 bases and J by 8 bases, leaving 16 bases between them. The CDR3 coding sequence is TGTGCCAGCAGGTGGACTGGGGCGGAGGGCTACACCTTC. Its protein product is CASRWTGAEGYTF.

This clonotype was counted many times. The V gene is TRBV28, the J gene TRBJ1-4, with 8 bases identical to TRBD1. Germline lookup yields CDR1 MDHEN and CDR2 SYDVKM. This CDR3 has 13 residues. J gave up 8 bases and V 6 bases, and 5 bases lay outside the gene matches. The DNA for the CDR3 is TGTGCCAGCAGACTGACAGGGGAGGAAAAACTGTTTTTT. Its protein is CASRLTGEEKLFF.

This clonotype has only a few counts. The gene calls are TRBV20-1 and TRBJ2-6; D perhaps matches TRBD1 (5 bases). Trimming stripped 0 bases from V and 0 bases from J, with 12 bases between. The CDR3 has 17 residues. Germline CDR1 DFQATT, CDR2 SNEGSKA (reference sequence). The CDR3 region is CSARDTRTYSGANVLTF. CDR3 DNA: TGCAGTGCTAGAGATACCCGGACATACTCTGGGGCCAACGTCCTGACTTTC.

A few counts support this clonotype. V and J are TRBV4-1 and TRBJ2-7, with 9 bases identical to TRBD1. The V gene end was trimmed by 4 bases and the J gene end by 1 base; junction bases not matched to a gene: 11. This CDR3 has 17 residues. From germline, CDR1 is MGHRA and CDR2 YSYEKL. The DNA of the CDR3 is TGCGCCAGCAGCCCGATCGTTCCGGGACAGGGATCCTACGAGCAGTACTTC. As protein: CASSPIVPGQGSYEQYF.

The sample holds many counts of this clonotype. The V and J genes are TRBV7-8 and TRBJ2-5, with a weak D call TRBD1 (6 bases). CDR1 and CDR2 from the germline V gene are SGHVS and FQNEAQ. This CDR3 region has 13 residues. V was trimmed by 5 bases and J by 4 bases, leaving 11 bases between them. CDR3 residues: CASSRDTRETQYF. The CDR3 DNA is TGTGCCAGCAGCCGGGACACCCGAGAGACCCAGTACTTC.

The V gene is TRBV20-1, the J gene TRBJ2-6; D might be TRBD1 or TRBD2, each matching 7 bases. The V gene's germline CDR1 is DFQATT and CDR2 SNEGSKA (reference sequence). The CDR3 consists of 18 residues. Trimming cost V 0 bases and J 0 bases, with 15 bases left between them. This CDR3 is CSARDGGDSSSGANVLTF. CDR3 coding DNA: TGCAGTGCTAGAGATGGGGGGGACAGTTCCTCTGGGGCCAACGTCCTGACTTTC.